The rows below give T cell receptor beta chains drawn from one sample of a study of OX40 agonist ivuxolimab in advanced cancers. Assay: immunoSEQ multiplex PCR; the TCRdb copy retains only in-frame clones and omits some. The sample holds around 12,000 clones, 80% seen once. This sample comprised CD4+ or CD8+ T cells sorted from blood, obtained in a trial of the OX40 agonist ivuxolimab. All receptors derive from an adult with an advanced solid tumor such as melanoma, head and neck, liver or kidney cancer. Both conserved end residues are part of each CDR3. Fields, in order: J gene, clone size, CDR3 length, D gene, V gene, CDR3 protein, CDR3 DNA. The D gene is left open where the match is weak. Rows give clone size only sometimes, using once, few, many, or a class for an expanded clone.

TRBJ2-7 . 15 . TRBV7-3 CASSIGAGNSYEQYF TGTGCCAGCAGCATAGGGGCAGGGAACTCCTACGAGCAGTACTTC
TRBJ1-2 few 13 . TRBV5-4 CASSLGPAYGYTF TGTGCCAGCAGCTTGGGGCCCGCGTATGGCTACACCTTC
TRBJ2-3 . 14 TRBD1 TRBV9 CASLPGQGPDTQYF TGTGCCAGCCTCCCTGGACAGGGGCCAGATACGCAGTATTTT
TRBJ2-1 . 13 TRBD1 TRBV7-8 CASSSTGGNEQFF TGTGCCAGCAGCTCGACAGGGGGCAATGAGCAGTTCTTC
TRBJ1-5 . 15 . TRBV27 CASKFQGEGNQPQHF TGTGCCAGCAAATTCCAGGGAGAGGGGAATCAGCCCCAGCATTTT
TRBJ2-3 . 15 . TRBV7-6 CASSLGGGAADTQYF TGTGCCAGCAGCCTGGGGGGCGGAGCGGCAGATACGCAGTATTTT
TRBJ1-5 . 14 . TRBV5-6 CASSLGGLNQPQHF TGTGCCAGCAGCTTGGGAGGCCTCAATCAGCCCCAGCATTTT
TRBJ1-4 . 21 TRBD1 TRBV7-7 CASSLSHRGPTQGIIRGKLFF TGTGCTAGCAGCTTGTCGCACAGGGGCCCCACCCAAGGAATAATACGTGGAAAACTGTTTTTT
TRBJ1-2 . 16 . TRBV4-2 CASSQDTQGGGYGYTF TGTGCCAGCAGCCAAGATACGCAGGGCGGGGGCTATGGCTACACCTTC
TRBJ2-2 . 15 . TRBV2 CASSEPGQNTGELFF TGTGCCAGCAGTGAACCGGGTCAGAACACCGGGGAGCTGTTTTTT
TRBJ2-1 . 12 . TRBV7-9 CASSLTVFEQFF TGTGCCAGCAGCTTAACCGTCTTCGAGCAGTTCTTC
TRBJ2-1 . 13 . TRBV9 CASSVAGEDEQFF TGTGCCAGCAGCGTAGCAGGGGAGGATGAGCAGTTCTTC
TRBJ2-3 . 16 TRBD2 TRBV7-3 CASSLGLAGGPDTQYF TGTGCCAGCAGCTTGGGACTAGCGGGAGGGCCGGATACGCAGTATTTT
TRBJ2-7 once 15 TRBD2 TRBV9 CASSAGTSGAYEQYF TGTGCCAGCAGCGCCGGGACTAGCGGCGCCTACGAGCAGTACTTC
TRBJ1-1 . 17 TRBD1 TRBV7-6 CASSLRPPGRGNTEAFF TGTGCCAGCAGCCTCCGCCCTCCGGGCAGGGGGAATACTGAAGCTTTCTTT
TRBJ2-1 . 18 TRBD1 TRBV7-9 CASSLKGQGGRLGNEQFF TGTGCCAGCAGCTTAAAGGGACAGGGGGGTAGGTTGGGTAATGAGCAGTTCTTC
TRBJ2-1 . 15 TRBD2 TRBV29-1 CAKRGSTSGTNEQFF TGCGCCAAGAGGGGCTCGACTAGCGGGACGAATGAGCAGTTCTTC
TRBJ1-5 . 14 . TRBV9 CASSVGVGNQPQHF TGTGCCAGCAGCGTCGGCGTGGGGAATCAGCCCCAGCATTTT
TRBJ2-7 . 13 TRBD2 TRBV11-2 CASSLSGSYEQYF TGTGCCAGCAGCTTAAGCGGGAGCTACGAGCAGTACTTC
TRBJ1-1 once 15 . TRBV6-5 CASSYSGGSGTEAFF TGTGCCAGCAGTTACTCGGGGGGTTCGGGCACTGAAGCTTTCTTT
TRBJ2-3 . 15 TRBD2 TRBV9 CASSPRLARTDTQYF TGTGCCAGCAGCCCGAGACTAGCCCGCACAGATACGCAGTATTTT
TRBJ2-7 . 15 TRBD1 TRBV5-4 CASRRDRGSSYEQYF TGTGCCAGCAGGCGCGACAGGGGGTCCTCCTACGAGCAGTACTTC
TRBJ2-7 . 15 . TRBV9 CASSPSPGAVYEQYF TGTGCCAGCAGCCCAAGCCCAGGAGCGGTGTACGAGCAGTACTTC
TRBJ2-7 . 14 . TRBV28 CASSLPETFYEQYF TGTGCCAGCAGTCTGCCGGAGACCTTCTACGAGCAGTACTTC
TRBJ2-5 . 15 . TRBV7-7 CASSYIPGVKETQYF TGTGCTAGCAGCTATATTCCAGGGGTGAAAGAGACCCAGTACTTC
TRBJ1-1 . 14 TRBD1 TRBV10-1 CASSEDPRGTEAFF TGCGCCAGCAGTGAGGACCCCAGGGGGACTGAAGCTTTCTTT
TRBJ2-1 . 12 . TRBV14 CASSQIYNEQFF TGTGCCAGCAGCCAAATCTACAATGAGCAGTTCTTC
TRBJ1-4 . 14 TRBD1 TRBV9 CASSPGGGGEKLFF TGTGCCAGCAGTCCAGGGGGCGGGGGTGAAAAACTGTTTTTT
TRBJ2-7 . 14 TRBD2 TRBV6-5 CASSYGEGSYEQYF TGTGCCAGCAGTTATGGGGAGGGCTCCTACGAGCAGTACTTC
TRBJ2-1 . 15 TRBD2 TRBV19 CASSPWREGGHEQFF TGTGCCAGTAGCCCTTGGCGGGAGGGGGGCCATGAGCAGTTCTTC
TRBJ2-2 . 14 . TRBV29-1 CSVDWQGNTGELFF TGCAGCGTTGACTGGCAGGGAAACACCGGGGAGCTGTTTTTT
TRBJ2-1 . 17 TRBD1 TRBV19 CASSIIPGGEGYNEQFF TGTGCCAGTAGTATTATACCAGGGGGCGAGGGCTACAATGAGCAGTTCTTC
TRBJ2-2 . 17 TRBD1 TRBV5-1 CASSLTRTGGNTGELFF TGCGCCAGCAGCTTGACCCGGACAGGGGGAAACACCGGGGAGCTGTTTTTT
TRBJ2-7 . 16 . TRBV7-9 CASSPVAGERAFEQYF TGTGCCAGCAGCCCCGTCGCGGGTGAAAGGGCGTTCGAGCAGTACTTC
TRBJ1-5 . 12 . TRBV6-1 CASGAFNQPQHF TGTGCCAGCGGCGCCTTCAATCAGCCCCAGCATTTT
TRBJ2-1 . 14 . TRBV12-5 CASGLDGTYNEQFF TGTGCTAGTGGTTTGGACGGAACCTACAATGAGCAGTTCTTC
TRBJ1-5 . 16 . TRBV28 CASSLRDGYSNQPQHF TGTGCCAGCAGTTTAAGGGACGGATATAGCAATCAGCCCCAGCATTTT
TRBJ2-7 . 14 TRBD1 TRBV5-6 CASSPGQGPYEQYF TGTGCCAGCAGCCCGGGACAGGGCCCCTACGAGCAGTACTTC
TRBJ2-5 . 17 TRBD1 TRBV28 CASSYQGPDRVEETQYF TGTGCCAGCAGTTATCAGGGCCCTGACAGGGTCGAAGAGACCCAGTACTTC
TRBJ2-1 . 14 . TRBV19 CASSAYLTGNEQFF TGTGCCAGTAGTGCCTACCTCACAGGGAATGAGCAGTTCTTC
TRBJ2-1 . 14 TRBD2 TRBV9 CASSVGGGQNEQFF TGTGCCAGCAGCGTAGGCGGGGGGCAAAATGAGCAGTTCTTC
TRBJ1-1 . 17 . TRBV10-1 CASSESTLGNEDTEAFF TGCGCCAGCAGTGAGTCGACTCTGGGGAACGAGGACACTGAAGCTTTCTTT
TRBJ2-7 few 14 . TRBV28 CASSAGRRPDEQYF TGTGCCAGCAGTGCGGGCAGGCGCCCCGACGAGCAGTACTTC